This TCR beta chain comes out of a study of CD8 T cells in ankylosing spondylitis. Comment on this clonotype: Its antigen remains unknown.

One entry per CDR3 protein, called by TCRdb with MiXCR from the 5' RACE reads. The sample contains under 250,000 distinct CDR3 sequences, about 30% of which appear only once. Study results and caveats: Prior work had noted some motif variants in reactive arthritis blood and synovial fluid.

Germline CDR1 and CDR2: MNHEY and SVGAGI. This CDR3 is built from 15 residues. With V trimmed by 4 bases and J by 5 bases, 6 bases remained unmatched. Input material: blood, either unsorted or a sorted T cell fraction (not recorded which). The chain joins TRBV6-5 to TRBJ1-1; 11 bases map to TRBD1. The TCR was taken from a male donor with ankylosing spondylitis or in good health (not recorded which). For the CDR3, the DNA is TGTGCCAGCAGTTCGGACAGGGGGCGCGGGACTGAAGCTTTCTTT. This translates into CASSSDRGRGTEAFF.